Listed below are T cell receptor beta chains from one sample, sequenced in a study of T cells after posttransplantation cyclophosphamide. Only in-frame clones appear in the TCRdb table, and some are missing; sequencing was by immunoSEQ multiplex PCR. The sample consists of around 18,000 clones, about three quarters of them appearing once. This specimen consisted of CD8+ T cells sorted from PBMCs, obtained around 2,000 days after a stem cell transplant with posttransplant cyclophosphamide. The receptor set was obtained from a female patient aged 40-49 years who received an allogeneic stem cell transplant from a related donor, was CMV-positive, and had no GVHD. Some T cells may be transferred from the graft donor. The conserved cysteine and the conserved F or W are not part of the CDR3 here. Fields, in order: V gene, clone size, CDR3 protein. The size of a clone is reported for some rows only, either as once, few or many, or as a class for expanded clones.

>TRBV7-9|.
ASSPTAGRHYEQY
>TRBV10-3|.
AISESLAGGFTDTQY
>TRBV7-2|.
ASSLPDSSYEQY
>TRBV27|few
ASSIGQGTAYEQY
>TRBV11-2|.
ASSWDTADTQY
>TRBV6-5|.
ASSYSVGGDTQY
>TRBV5-1|.
ASSLGSLAGGLNEQF
>TRBV4-1|.
ASSQAGQREAF
>TRBV7-2|few
ASSLSAQGPPLH
>TRBV11-2|.
ASSPRAGGTEAF
>TRBV11-3|.
ASSLRYGETQY
>TRBV6-6|.
ASVTGGTGELF
>TRBV7-9|.
ASSLRGDYEQY
>TRBV4-3|.
ASSQEWQDEETQY
>TRBV28|few
ASSPRWGVSSGANVLT
>TRBV19|.
ASSLSPVLSSYNEQF
>TRBV13|.
ASSLDNSYEQY
>TRBV27|.
ASTRRWGVGETQY
>TRBV6-5|.
ASTERGQETQY
>TRBV29-1|once
SAQGAWETQY
>TRBV14|.
ASSPHLAGETQETQY
>TRBV27|.
ASSSSVGDYGTDTQY
>TRBV5-6|once
ASSQEGELF
>TRBV7-9|.
ASSPDRDDYGYT
>TRBV2|.
ASSRTGESITGELF